The 4 T cell receptor beta chains reported below all come from one sample, sequenced in a study of blood T cell repertoires in COVID-19. Some clones are missing from TCRdb's copy, which holds only in-frame ones; the method was immunoSEQ multiplex PCR. Altogether under 200,000 clones are present, about 85% being singletons, with the ten largest covering around a fifth. Specimen: peripheral blood. The receptors originated from a man in his sixties with active or convalescent COVID-19.

The rearrangement uses TRBV11-2 and TRBJ1-6, with TRBD1 as a possible D gene (5 bases). V was trimmed by 4 bases and J by 2 bases, leaving 9 bases between them. This CDR3 has 15 residues. Germline V gene sequence: CDR1 SGHAT, CDR2 FQNNGV. The CDR3 DNA is TGTGCCAGCAGCTCGAGACAGACCTATAATTCACCCCTCCACTTT. It codes for CASSSRQTYNSPLHF.

The rearrangement links TRBV19 to TRBJ2-7, with TRBD1 matching over 9 bases. This CDR3 comprises 17 residues. CDR1 and CDR2 from the germline V gene are LNHDA and SQIVND (reference sequence). The ends lost 4 bases at V and 3 bases at J; junction bases unmatched: 13. The CDR3 sequence: CASSTQPGTGIIYEQYF. CDR3 sequence (DNA): TGTGCCAGTAGTACCCAACCCGGGACAGGGATTATCTACGAGCAGTACTTC.

The chain couples TRBV19 to TRBJ1-4; the D gene is possibly TRBD1 (6 bases). CDR1 and CDR2 from the germline V gene are LNHDA and SQIVND (reference sequence). This CDR3 has 16 amino acids. V lost 6 bases to trimming and J lost 8 bases, with 22 bases between them. CDR3 protein: CASSPLRDTLWEKLFF. For the CDR3, the DNA is TGTGCCAGTAGCCCCCTCCGGGACACCCTTTGGGAAAAACTGTTTTTT.

This sequence joins TRBV12-5 and TRBJ1-2, with 7 bases lining up with TRBD1. Trimming at V came to 1 base and at J to 12 bases, leaving 11 bases not matched to a gene. The CDR3 consists of 14 residues. Germline V gives CDR1 LGHNT, CDR2 FRNRAP. The CDR3 region has the DNA TGTGCTAGTGGTTTGGGTACGGGACAGCGGGAGGACACCTTC. Translating gives CASGLGTGQREDTF.